This TCR beta chain was sequenced in a study of cytomegalovirus exposure and HLA in healthy donors. This clone was counted once. Its antigen is currently unknown. 60 Vbeta and 13 Jbeta primers were used in PCR. This table comes from immunoSEQ multiplex PCR, and its TCRdb copy is limited to in-frame clones, with some not included. The sample has 150,000 to 180,000 clones; approximately 74% are singletons. The CDR3 is 15 residues long. Trimming took 6 bases from V and 1 from J, leaving 18 bases between them. Germline assignment: CDR1 SQVTM and CDR2 ANQGSEA. Study findings and constraints: One variant, a missense change in DCLRE1C, was linked in a later analysis to TCR beta V- and J-gene trimming. DRB1 showed the most TCR associations and HLA-C the fewest in a later analysis, as rates varied by HLA locus.

Input material: PBMCs. The sequence came from a man aged 25 to 45 in good health and CMV-seronegative. The chain combines TRBV29-1 with TRBJ1-1, with D hard to call. CDR3 sequence (DNA): TGCAGCGTCCCCACGAGCGCGTTTACGAACACTGAAGCTTTCTTT. Protein product: CSVPTSAFTNTEAFF.